The present T cell receptor beta chain was sequenced within a study of blood T cells in healthy people across ages. Across the whole study: About one barcoded beta molecule was captured per two T cells (by template switching). Regarding the study as a whole: While age rose, TCR beta diversity per million T cells dropped in a roughly linear way. Diversity was higher, and naive CD4+ cells more numerous, in long-lived donors than in aged donors.

It was with a sample-barcoded 5' primer and a J-beta primer mix that a second PCR of roughly 6 to 12 cycles was run. TCRdb itself ran the 5' RACE reads through MiXCR, one entry per CDR3 protein. The sample has more than 750,000 distinct CDR3 sequences; 25% to 30% are singletons. The CDR3 runs to 14 residues. V lost 6 bases and J lost 7; bases outside the gene matches: 3. The germline CDR1 and CDR2 sequences are SNHLY and FYNNEI. Concerning this clonotype: Its antigen is not identified.

These data were also filed under a second study, of T cells of mothers and their children. That study reports: The M1S primer of the second PCR added sample barcodes and 2-4 random nucleotides.

Sequencing was performed on blood. V usage is TRBV2 and J usage is TRBJ1-6; 10 positions match TRBD1. This receptor was obtained from a woman in her 40s in good health. This CDR3 is CASRAGQGNSPLHF. The CDR3 nucleotides are TGTGCCAGCAGAGCGGGACAGGGGAATTCACCCCTCCACTTT.